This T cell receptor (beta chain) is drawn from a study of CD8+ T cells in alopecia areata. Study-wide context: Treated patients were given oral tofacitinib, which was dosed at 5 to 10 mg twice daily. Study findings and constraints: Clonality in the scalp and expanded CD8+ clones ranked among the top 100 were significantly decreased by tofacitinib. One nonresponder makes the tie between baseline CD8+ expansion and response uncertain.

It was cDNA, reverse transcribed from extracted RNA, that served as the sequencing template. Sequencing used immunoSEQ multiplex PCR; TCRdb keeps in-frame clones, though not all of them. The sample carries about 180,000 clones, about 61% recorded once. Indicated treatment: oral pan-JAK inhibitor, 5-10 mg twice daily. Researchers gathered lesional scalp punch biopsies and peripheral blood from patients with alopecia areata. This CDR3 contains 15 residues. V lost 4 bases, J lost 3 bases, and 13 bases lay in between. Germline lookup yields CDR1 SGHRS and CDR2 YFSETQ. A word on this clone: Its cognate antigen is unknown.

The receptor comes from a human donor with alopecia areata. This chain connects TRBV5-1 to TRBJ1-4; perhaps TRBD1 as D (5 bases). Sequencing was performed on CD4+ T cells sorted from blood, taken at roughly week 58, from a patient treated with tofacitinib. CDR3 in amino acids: CASSLQGQANEKLFF. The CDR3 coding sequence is TGCGCCAGCAGCCTGCAGGGTCAGGCTAATGAAAAACTGTTTTTT.